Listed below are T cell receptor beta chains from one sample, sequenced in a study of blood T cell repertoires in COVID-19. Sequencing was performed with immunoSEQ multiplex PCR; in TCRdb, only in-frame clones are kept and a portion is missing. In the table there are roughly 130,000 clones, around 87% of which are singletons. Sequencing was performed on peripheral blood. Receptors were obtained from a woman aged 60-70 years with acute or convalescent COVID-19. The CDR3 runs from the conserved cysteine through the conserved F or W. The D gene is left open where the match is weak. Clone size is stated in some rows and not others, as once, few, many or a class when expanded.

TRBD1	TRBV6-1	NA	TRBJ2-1	CASSARQGVSYNEQFF	TGTGCCAGCAGTGCACGACAGGGGGTCTCCTACAATGAGCAGTTCTTC
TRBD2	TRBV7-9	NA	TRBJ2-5	CASSLGAASGPQETQYF	TGTGCCAGCAGCTTAGGGGCTGCTAGCGGGCCCCAAGAGACCCAGTACTTC
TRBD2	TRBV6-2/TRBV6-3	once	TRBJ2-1	CASSPNPRLAGRLYNEQFF	TGTGCCAGCAGTCCGAACCCCCGACTAGCGGGAAGATTATACAATGAGCAGTTCTTC
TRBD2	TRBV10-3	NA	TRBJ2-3	CAIREGPSPTDTQYF	TGTGCCATCCGGGAGGGACCCTCACCCACAGATACGCAGTATTTT
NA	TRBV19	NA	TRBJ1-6	CASTLDGGSYNSPLHF	TGTGCCAGTACTCTGGACGGGGGCTCCTATAATTCACCCCTCCACTTT
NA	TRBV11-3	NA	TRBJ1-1	CASSLDAGVGTEAFF	TGTGCCAGCAGCTTAGATGCAGGGGTGGGCACTGAAGCTTTCTTT
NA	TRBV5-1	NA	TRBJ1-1	CASSLVQMNTEAFF	TGCGCCAGCAGCTTGGTCCAGATGAACACTGAAGCTTTCTTT
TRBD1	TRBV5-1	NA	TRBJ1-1	CASISGQGKDTEAFF	TGCGCCAGCATTTCCGGACAGGGTAAGGACACTGAAGCTTTCTTT
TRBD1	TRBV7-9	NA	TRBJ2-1	CASSLMGQRPSYNEQFF	TGTGCCAGCAGCTTAATGGGACAGAGACCATCCTACAATGAGCAGTTCTTC
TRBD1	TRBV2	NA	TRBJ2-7	CASSSRGQGAIEQYF	TGTGCCAGCAGTTCCCGGGGACAGGGGGCTATCGAGCAGTACTTC
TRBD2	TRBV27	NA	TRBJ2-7	CASRPLAGGYEQYF	TGTGCCAGCAGACCACTAGCGGGAGGATACGAGCAGTACTTC
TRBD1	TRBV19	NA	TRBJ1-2	CATAGTGVNYGYTF	TGTGCCACCGCCGGGACAGGAGTTAACTATGGCTACACCTTC
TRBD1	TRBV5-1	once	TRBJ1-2	CASSFPLGQGDYGYTF	TGCGCCAGCAGCTTCCCCTTGGGACAGGGCGACTATGGCTACACCTTC
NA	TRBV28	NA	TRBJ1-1	CASRETAGILNTKAFF	TGTGCCAGCAGAGAAACCGCGGGAATTTTGAACACTAAAGCTTTCTTT
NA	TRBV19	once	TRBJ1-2	CASTGAPGNGGYTF	TGTGCCAGTACGGGTGCTCCAGGGAATGGAGGCTACACCTTC
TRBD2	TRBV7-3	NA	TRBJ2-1	CASRSGSGEQFF	TGTGCCAGCAGGAGCGGGAGCGGTGAGCAGTTCTTC
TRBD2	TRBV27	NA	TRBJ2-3	CASSGPPLAGFHTQYF	TGTGCCAGCAGTGGCCCTCCACTAGCGGGCTTTCATACGCAGTATTTT
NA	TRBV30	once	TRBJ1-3	CAWSPGGGRIGSGNTIYF	TGTGCCTGGAGCCCCGGGGGGGGAAGGATCGGCTCTGGAAACACCATATATTTT
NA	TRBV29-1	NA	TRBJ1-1	CSASFTVTHTEAFF	TGCAGCGCGTCCTTCACAGTGACCCACACTGAAGCTTTCTTT
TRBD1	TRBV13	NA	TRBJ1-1	CASSPADRGFMNTEAFF	TGTGCCAGCAGCCCAGCGGACAGGGGCTTCATGAACACTGAAGCTTTCTTT
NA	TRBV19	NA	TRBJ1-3	CASSRTGSGNTIYF	TGTGCCAGTAGTAGGACTGGCTCTGGAAACACCATATATTTT
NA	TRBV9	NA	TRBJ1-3	CASSVDGRAGNTIYF	TGTGCCAGCAGCGTAGATGGTCGAGCCGGAAACACCATATATTTT
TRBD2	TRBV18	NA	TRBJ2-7	CASSPTSVISYEQYF	TGTGCCAGCTCACCCACTAGCGTAATCTCCTACGAGCAGTACTTC
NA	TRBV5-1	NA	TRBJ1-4	CASSLAGIESEKLFF	TGCGCCAGCAGCTTGGCAGGGATAGAAAGTGAAAAACTGTTTTTT
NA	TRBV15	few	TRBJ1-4	CATSRDLTATQGEKLFF	TGTGCCACCAGCAGAGATCTGACAGCGACCCAGGGTGAAAAACTGTTTTTT
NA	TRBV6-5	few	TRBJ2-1	CASASNNEQFF	TGTGCCAGCGCTAGTAACAATGAGCAGTTCTTC
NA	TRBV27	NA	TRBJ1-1	CASSSFRFRETIEAFF	TGTGCCAGCAGTTCATTCCGATTCCGTGAGACAATAGAAGCTTTCTTT